One and the same sample provided the 14 T cell receptor beta chains below, sequenced in a study of T-cell reconstitution after alpha-beta-depleted transplantation in children. TCRbeta library preparation incorporated unique molecular identifiers. TCRdb fed the PCR reads into MiXCR, producing one record per CDR3 protein. The sample carries about 640,000 distinct CDR3 sequences, approximately 12% recorded once. The material was PBMCs, mostly from graft donor cells, obtained 360 days after TCRalphabeta/CD19-depleted stem cell transplant. These receptors originate from a male patient younger than 18 who had a stem cell transplant for acute myeloid leukemia, so the T cells may come from the graft donor.

CDR3 nucleotide sequence: TGCAGTGGGGTTAATTGGGGACTAGCGGAGAACAATGAGCAGTTCTTC. Translation: CSGVNWGLAENNEQFF. This chain joins TRBV20-1 and TRBJ2-1; the match to TRBD2 covers 11 bases. The V gene's germline CDR1 is DFQATT and CDR2 SNEGSKA (reference sequence). Trimming cost V 7 bases and J 5 bases; bases outside gene matches: 13. The CDR3 spans 16 residues.

The sample holds many counts of this clonotype. The chain has TRBV5-1 and TRBJ1-3; D is unclear. V dropped 0 bases and J dropped 0 bases, with 10 bases sitting between them. The germline V gene has CDR1 SGHRS and CDR2 YFSETQ. The CDR3 runs 16 residues. CDR3 coding DNA: TGCGCCAGCAGCTTGGGGTGGTCAGGCTCTGGAAACACCATATATTTT. Translated: CASSLGWSGSGNTIYF.

The J gene is TRBJ2-7, the V gene TRBV28; 9 nucleotides agree with TRBD2. The germline V gene encodes CDR1 MDHEN and CDR2 SYDVKM. The CDR3 covers 14 residues. V shed 6 bases and J 3 bases; nucleotides not matched to a gene: 6. The CDR3 bases are TGTGCCAGCAGCCATAGCGGGAGCCTCTACGAGCAGTACTTC. Its protein product is CASSHSGSLYEQYF. Full variable domain (outside the CDR3, taken from reference TRBV28 and TRBJ2-7): DVKVTQSSRYLVKRTGEKVFLECVQDMDHENMFWYRQDPGLGLRLIYFSYDVKMKEKGDIPEGYSVSREKKERFSLILESASTNQTSMYLCASSHSGSLYEQYFGPGTRLTVT.

The table lists this clonotype with a few counts. This sequence joins TRBV20-1 and TRBJ1-5, with D hard to call. V dropped 3 bases and J dropped 2 bases, with 8 bases sitting between them. The V gene's germline CDR1 is DFQATT and CDR2 SNEGSKA (reference sequence). This CDR3 region has 13 residues. For the CDR3, the DNA is TGCAGTGCTAGTTTCTGGGGCAATCAGCCCCAGCATTTT. This translates into CSASFWGNQPQHF.

This clonotype was seen a few times. The rearrangement joins TRBV9 to TRBJ2-7, with 9 bases fitting TRBD1. This CDR3 has 16 amino acids. Germline loops: CDR1 SGDLS, CDR2 YYNGEE. With 0 bases clipped from V and 2 bases from J, the junction kept 6 bases outside the gene matches. In nucleotides, the CDR3 is TGTGCCAGCAGCGTAGGGGGACAGGGAGCGACCTACGAGCAGTACTTC. Translation gives CASSVGGQGATYEQYF.

This clonotype was observed a few times. This rearrangement joins TRBV27 to TRBJ2-7; D unclear. Trimming stripped 5 bases from V and 2 bases from J, with 13 bases between. Germline V gene data show CDR1 as MNHEY and CDR2 as SMNVEV (reference sequence). The CDR3 extends over 14 amino acids. CDR3 residues: CASSPSTQTYEQYF. CDR3 nucleotides: TGTGCCAGCAGTCCTTCGACACAAACCTACGAGCAGTACTTC.

This clonotype was counted ten times or more. The V and J genes are TRBV13 and TRBJ2-7; 7 nucleotides line up with TRBD1. The CDR3 consists of 15 residues. Trimming at V came to 4 bases and at J to 7 bases, leaving 13 bases not matched to a gene. Looked up from germline, CDR1 is PRHDT and CDR2 is FYEKMQ (reference sequence). The CDR3 DNA is TGTGCCAGCAGCTCTCGGACAGGTTCTATGTGGGAGCAGTACTTC. Translated: CASSSRTGSMWEQYF.

This clonotype occurred a few times. This chain's CDR3 is CSAREGTTFEQFF. The CDR3 DNA sequence: TGCAGTGCTAGGGAAGGGACGACCTTTGAGCAGTTCTTC. The chain recombines TRBV20-1 with TRBJ2-1; the D call may be TRBD1 or TRBD2 (5 bases each). This CDR3 region has 13 residues. Trimming left V 3 bases short and J 9 bases short, with 15 bases between. Germline CDR1 reads DFQATT; CDR2 reads SNEGSKA (reference sequence).

The V gene is TRBV10-3, the J gene TRBJ2-3; 9 bases are shared with TRBD2. The germline V gene has CDR1 ENHRY and CDR2 SYGVKD. The CDR3 has 16 residues. J was trimmed by 3 bases and V by 0 bases; bases with no gene match: 4. The CDR3 DNA reads as TGTGCCATCAGTGAGTCGGGTAGCGGGAGAACAGATACGCAGTATTTT. As protein: CAISESGSGRTDTQYF.

This clonotype was found a few times. This chain uses TRBV9 with TRBJ2-5, with 7 bases lining up with TRBD2. The CDR3 is 14 amino acids. Germline V gene sequence: CDR1 SGDLS, CDR2 YYNGEE. The trim removed 0 bases at V and 4 bases at J, leaving 3 bases unmatched. This CDR3 reads CASSVAVAGETQYF. The DNA for the CDR3 is TGTGCCAGCAGCGTAGCGGTAGCGGGAGAGACCCAGTACTTC. Based on the CDR3 plus reference TRBV9 and TRBJ2-5, the full variable domain is DSGVTQTPKHLITATGQRVTLRCSPRSGDLSVYWYQQSLDQGLQFLIQYYNGEERAKGNILERFSAQQFPDLHSELNLSSLELGDSALYFCASSVAVAGETQYFGPGTRLLVL.

This chain links TRBV27 with TRBJ2-7; 9 positions agree with TRBD1. This CDR3 region has 14 residues. Germline V gene data show CDR1 as MNHEY and CDR2 as SMNVEV (reference sequence). With 5 bases clipped from V and 3 bases from J, the junction kept 5 bases outside the gene matches. The CDR3 DNA sequence: TGTGCCAGCAGTACGGGACAGGGTCTCTACGAGCAGTACTTC. This translates into CASSTGQGLYEQYF.

This clonotype was observed a few times. The chain employs TRBV18 and TRBJ2-1; 9 nucleotides match TRBD2. This CDR3 is 14 amino acids long. The V gene end was trimmed by 3 bases and the J gene end by 9 bases; junction bases not matched to a gene: 6. CDR1 KGHSH and CDR2 LQKENI come from the germline V gene. CDR3 sequence (DNA): TGTGCCAGCTCACCGGCTAGCGGGATTGGTGAGCAGTTCTTC. This encodes CASSPASGIGEQFF.

J is TRBJ2-4 and V is TRBV3-1, with 7 positions matching TRBD2. CDR1 and CDR2 (germline): LGHDT, YNNKEL (reference sequence). The junction had 12 bases not matched to a gene; V was cut back by 0 bases and J by 7 bases. The CDR3 spans 17 residues. CDR3 region: CASSQDILGREKNIQYF. The CDR3 coding sequence is TGTGCCAGCAGCCAAGATATTTTAGGGCGGGAGAAGAACATTCAGTACTTC.

The rearrangement links TRBV29-1 to TRBJ2-7; D is perhaps TRBD2 (6 bases). The V end lost 4 bases, the J end lost 3 bases, and 22 bases lay between the germline ends. CDR1 is SQVTM, CDR2 ANQGSEA, per germline. The CDR3 contains 16 residues. CDR3 nucleotides: TGCAGCGTTGCCCTCGAGGGAAGCGGGCTTCTCTACGAGCAGTACTTC. Amino acids: CSVALEGSGLLYEQYF.